A single TCR beta chain is shown here with its context. Libraries were prepared by immunoSEQ multiplex PCR; TCRdb keeps only in-frame clonotypes and omits some of them. The sample contains 65,000 to 80,000 clones, 91% of which appear only once. Patients who had autoimmune disease history or got systemic immunosuppression were left out. Blood draws occurred at baseline, cycle 4 day 1, and cycle 7 day 1. The data are from a study of OX40 agonist ivuxolimab in advanced cancers. CDR3 size: 15 residues. V lost 4 bases and J lost 3; bases outside the gene matches: 6. Germline V CDR1 and CDR2: SEHNR, FQNEAQ (reference sequence).

This TCR came from an adult with an advanced solid tumor such as melanoma, head and neck, liver or kidney cancer. Sequences were derived from CD4+ or CD8+ T cells sorted from blood, sampled in a trial of the OX40 agonist ivuxolimab. The rearrangement joins TRBV7-9 to TRBJ1-1; 9 positions match TRBD1. The CDR3 DNA sequence: TGTGCCAGCAGCTATCCGGGACAGGGAGACACTGAAGCTTTCTTT. It codes for CASSYPGQGDTEAFF.